This TCR beta chain was identified during a study of CD8+ T cells in alopecia areata. Treatment in this sample: oral pan-JAK inhibitor, 5-10 mg twice daily. Researchers picked out CD4+ and CD8+ T cells from PBMCs by sorting. Reverse transcribed after extraction, RNA yielded cDNA as the sequencing template. Using immunoSEQ multiplex PCR, the repertoire was profiled, and TCRdb retains in-frame clones only, with some absent. The profile shows 95,000 to 100,000 clones, 60% of them singletons. V was shortened by 9 bases and J by 1 base, with 6 bases between the two germline ends. The CDR3 is 11 residues long. Germline V gene lookup returns CDR1 WNHNN and CDR2 SYGVQD (reference sequence). As for this clone: Its target is not known.

The study, taken as a whole, reports: Clonality in lesional scalp, especially alopecia totalis/universalis, exceeded that of normal scalp.

V and J are TRBV10-1 and TRBJ2-5, with TRBD1 as a possible D gene (5 bases). This TCR was sampled from a human donor with alopecia areata. Here the sequenced sample was CD8+ T cells sorted from blood, taken at approximately week 60, from a patient treated with tofacitinib. Written as DNA, the CDR3 is TGCGCCAGAGACAGCCAAGAGACCCAGTACTTC. It yields the protein CARDSQETQYF.